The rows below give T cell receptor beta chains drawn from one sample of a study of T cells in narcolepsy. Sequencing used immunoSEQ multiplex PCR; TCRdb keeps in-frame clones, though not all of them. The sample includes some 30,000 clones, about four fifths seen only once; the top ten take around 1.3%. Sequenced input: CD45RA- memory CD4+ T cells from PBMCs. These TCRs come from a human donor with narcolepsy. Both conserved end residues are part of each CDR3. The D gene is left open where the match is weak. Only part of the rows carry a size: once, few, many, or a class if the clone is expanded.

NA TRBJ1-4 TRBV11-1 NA TGTGCCAGCAGCCGATTAAATGAAAAACTGTTTTTT CASSRLNEKLFF
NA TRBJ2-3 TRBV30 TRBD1 TGTGCCTGGGGTGGACAGGGCTTTCCGTCAGATACGCAGTATTTT CAWGGQGFPSDTQYF
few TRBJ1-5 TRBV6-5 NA TGTGCCAGCGCCTCCGGGGGACTAAATCAGCCCCAGCATTTT CASASGGLNQPQHF
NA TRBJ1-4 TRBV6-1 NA TGTGCCAGCTCCCCCTCCGACGGAAAAAATGAAAAACTGTTTTTT CASSPSDGKNEKLFF
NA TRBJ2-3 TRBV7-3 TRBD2 TGTGCCAGCAGCTCTGCTAGCGGAAGCACAGATACGCAGTATTTT CASSSASGSTDTQYF
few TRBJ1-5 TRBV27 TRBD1 TGTGCCAGCACTCCCGACAGGGGCCAGCCCCAGCATTTT CASTPDRGQPQHF
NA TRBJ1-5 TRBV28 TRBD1 TGTGCCAGCAGCCTCCCAGGGGGCCACCAGCCCCAGCATTTT CASSLPGGHQPQHF
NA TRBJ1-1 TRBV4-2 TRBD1 TGTGCCAGCAGCCAAGGGTCCGTGACAGGGTACACTGAAGCTTTCTTT CASSQGSVTGYTEAFF
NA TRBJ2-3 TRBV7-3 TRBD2 TGTGCCAGCAGCGACGGCGGGGGGGCCGGAGATACGCAGTATTTT CASSDGGGAGDTQYF
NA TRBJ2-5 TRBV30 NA TGTGCCTGGAGTTCCGGGACGCTACAAGAGACCCAGTACTTC CAWSSGTLQETQYF
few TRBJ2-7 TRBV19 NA TGTGCCAGTAGCCTGGGGGGCAGGGGACCCTACGAGCAGTACTTC CASSLGGRGPYEQYF
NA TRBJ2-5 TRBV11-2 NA TGTGCCAGCAGCACTCAGGGGGGGCAAGAGACCCAGTACTTC CASSTQGGQETQYF
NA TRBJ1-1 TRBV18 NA TGTGCCAGCTCACCACCATTAGGGACGGCGAACACTGAAGCTTTCTTT CASSPPLGTANTEAFF
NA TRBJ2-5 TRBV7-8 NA TGTGCCAGCAGAGGGGCGACGGAGACCCAGTACTTC CASRGATETQYF
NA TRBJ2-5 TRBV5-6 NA TGTGCCAGCAGCTTGGAAGAGACCCAGTACTTC CASSLEETQYF
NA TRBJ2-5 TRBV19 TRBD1 TGTGCCAGTAGTCCAGGCAGGGGGCGGGAGACCCAGTACTTC CASSPGRGRETQYF
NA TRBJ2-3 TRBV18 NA TGTGCCAGCTCGAGGGCGGGGTACACAGATACGCAGTATTTT CASSRAGYTDTQYF
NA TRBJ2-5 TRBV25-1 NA TGTGCCAGCAGTAAACCGGGAACAGGAGAGACCCAGTACTTC CASSKPGTGETQYF
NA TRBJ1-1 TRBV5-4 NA TGTGCCAGCAGCTTGGAAGCCCCCGGGGGGGCCACTGAAGCTTTCTTT CASSLEAPGGATEAFF
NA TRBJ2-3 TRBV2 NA TGTGCCAGCAGGGCTCAGAGTCACGGAACAGATACGCAGTATTTT CASRAQSHGTDTQYF
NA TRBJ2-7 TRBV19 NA TGTGCCAGTAGTCGACGAGGGGAGAGCTCCTACGAGCAGTACTTC CASSRRGESSYEQYF
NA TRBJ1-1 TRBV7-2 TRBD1 TGTGCCAGCGGCTTCGACAGGGGCGGGGGTGAAGCTTTCTTT CASGFDRGGGEAFF
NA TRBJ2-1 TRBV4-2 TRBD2 TGTGCCAGCAGCCAAGCTGGCGGGGGGACCACCTACAATGAGCAGTTCTTC CASSQAGGGTTYNEQFF
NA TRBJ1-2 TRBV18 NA TGTGCCAGCTCACCTACATCAGGGGAACGTGGCTATGGCTACACCTTC CASSPTSGERGYGYTF
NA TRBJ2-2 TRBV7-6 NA TGTGCCAGCAGCTTAGGGCCTCGGAACACTGGGGAGCTGTTTTTT CASSLGPRNTGELFF
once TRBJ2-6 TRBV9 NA TGTGCCAGCAGCGTGGGACGGGACTCACCTGCGTCTGGGGCCAACGTCCTGACTTTC CASSVGRDSPASGANVLTF
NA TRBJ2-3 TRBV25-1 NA TGTGCCAGCAGTGACGCCCGACTAGTTACAGATACGCAGTATTTT CASSDARLVTDTQYF
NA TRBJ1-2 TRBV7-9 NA TGTGCCAGCAGCTTAGAGGGTCAAGGTGGCTACACCTTC CASSLEGQGGYTF
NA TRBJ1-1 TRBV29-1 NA TGCAGCGTTGTGGGGGCGGGGACTGAAGCTTTCTTT CSVVGAGTEAFF
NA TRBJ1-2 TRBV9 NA TGTGCCAGCAGCCCAGGGAGGGATCAGGGCTACACCTTC CASSPGRDQGYTF